This T cell receptor beta chain came from a study of cytomegalovirus exposure and HLA in healthy donors. Whole-study context: 81% of 398 genotyped donors fell in the Caucasian-associated ancestry cluster.

Both 60 Vbeta primers and 13 Jbeta primers went into the PCR. The data were produced by immunoSEQ multiplex PCR, yet TCRdb's version contains in-frame clones alone and is incomplete. The sample shows around 150,000 clones, roughly 81% of them seen only once. With respect to this clone: As yet, its antigen is unknown.

CDR1 and CDR2 from the germline V gene are MGHDK and SYGVNS. There are 15 residues in the CDR3. V shed 3 bases and J 4 bases; nucleotides not matched to a gene: 6. Study-wide findings and caveats: A later analysis reported that several of the most significant clusters appeared to be linked to common viral pathogens, among them Epstein-Barr virus. In vitro data verified three CMV-associated chains as specific for CMV antigens. Follow-up analysis later connected one missense variant in DCLRE1C with trimming of TCR beta V- and J-genes.

The origin of this receptor is a man aged 18 to 29 in good health and CMV-seropositive. The material sequenced was PBMCs. V gene TRBV25-1 combines with J gene TRBJ1-5; 7 bases are shared with TRBD1. CDR3 bases: TGTGCCAGCAGTGACCCCGCACAGGGGAATCAGCCCCAGCATTTT. As protein: CASSDPAQGNQPQHF.